This T cell receptor (beta chain) appears in the sequencing data of a study of shared clonotypes between healthy human individuals. Whole-study findings and limits: Clonotype sharing among donors was expected to depend on sequencing depth.

Concerning this clone: Its matching antigen is unknown.

The run depth of the assay was deep. Data came from immunoSEQ multiplex PCR; TCRdb stores just in-frame clones and leaves some out. Among about 530,000 clones, nearly 80% were seen once, and the ten largest hold about 12%. The CDR3 is made up of 15 amino acids. In germline, CDR1 is SGHRS, CDR2 YFSETQ. V was pared by 0 bases and J by 3 bases, with 1 base of the junction left unmatched. The clonotype comes from a woman aged 35 to 49 in good health. Some clones in this sample may be carry-over from other donors' samples. Sequencing used PBMCs. The chain is built from TRBV5-1 and TRBJ2-2, with TRBD2 matching over 8 bases. CDR3 protein: CASSLGSGDTGELFF. CDR3 DNA: TGCGCCAGCAGCTTGGGTAGCGGGGACACCGGGGAGCTGTTTTTT.